This paragraph covers one T cell receptor (beta chain) sequence. The data were taken from a study of CD8 T cells in Susac syndrome. TCR beta from blood CD8+ and CD4+ T cells was sequenced. Controls comprised healthy donors matched for age and sex. Purification of the CD8+ and CD4+ T cells relied on negative isolation, and TEMRA cells underwent FACS enrichment. The V and J ends lost 6 bases and 4 bases respectively, with 15 bases between them. From germline, CDR1 is SEHNR and CDR2 FQNEAQ (reference sequence). The CDR3 length is 14 residues. The RNA input was roughly 0.45 to 1 ug, and it was reverse transcribed with random hexamers. immunoSEQ multiplex PCR amplified TCR beta CDR3 across 54 Vbeta, 13 Jbeta. TCRdb re-analysed the immunoSEQ multiplex PCR reads in MiXCR, keeping a single row per CDR3 protein. The sample shows about 25,000 distinct CDR3 sequences, roughly 94% of them seen only once.

This rearrangement joins TRBV7-9 to TRBJ1-1; D is perhaps TRBD1 (6 bases). The sample consisted of CD8+ T cells from PBMCs. The source is a human donor in good health. The CDR3 spells CASRRGGGGTEAFF. The CDR3 DNA reads as TGTGCCAGCAGGAGAGGGGGAGGGGGCACTGAAGCTTTCTTT. The full variable domain, completed using reference TRBV7-9 and TRBJ1-1, is DTGVSQNPRHKITKRGQNVTFRCDPISEHNRLYWYRQTLGQGPEFLTYFQNEAQLEKSRLLSDRFSAERPKGSFSTLEIQRTEQGDSAMYLCASRRGGGGTEAFFGQGTRLTVV.